The 17 T cell receptor beta chains presented below share a single source sample, sequenced in a study of regulatory T cells in long-lasting Graves disease. To make TCR beta libraries, researchers used iRepertoire HTBI primers and Arm-PCR of CDR3 regions. From the multiplex PCR reads, TCRdb called clonotypes with MiXCR, one entry per CDR3 protein. The sample carries 540,000 or so distinct CDR3 sequences, roughly 14% recorded once. Time point: newly diagnosed GD, antithyroid drugs for less than 3 months. The TCR library was prepared using RNA isolated from PBMCs. The data were also submitted as part of a second study, on T cells in Graves' hyperthyroidism and ophthalmopathy.

Material: peripheral blood mononuclear cells (PBMCs), obtained at new diagnosis, from a patient treated with antithyroid drugs. The receptors come from a man aged 25 to 40 with Graves disease.

This clonotype was counted ten times or more. The chain has TRBV29-1 and TRBJ2-3; 8 bases line up with TRBD2. CDR1 and CDR2 from the germline V gene are SQVTM and ANQGSEA. V shed 2 bases, J shed 6 bases, and the junction held 13 bases outside the gene matches. The CDR3 consists of 16 residues. The CDR3 DNA is TGCAGCGTTGAAAAACTAAGCGGGAGAATGGGGGATACGCAGTATTTT. It codes for CSVEKLSGRMGDTQYF.

This clonotype was seen a single time. The conserved final phenylalanine or tryptophan is absent from the CDR3, which likely points to a read error. The chain uses TRBV30 and TRBJ2-5; 8 bases map to TRBD2. There are 15 residues in the CDR3. Trimming removed 2 bases from V and 0 bases from J; junction bases left unmatched: 5. Germline CDR1 GTSNPN, CDR2 SVGIG (reference sequence). Written as DNA, the CDR3 is TGTGCCTGGAGTCTCGGCGGGGGGAACCAAGAGACCCAGTACCTC. This codes for CAWSLGGGNQETQYL.

This clonotype was observed at least ten times. This chain connects TRBV20-1 to TRBJ2-1; the D is unclear. The CDR3 spans 11 residues. V gave up 8 bases and J gave up 8 bases, with 13 bases separating them. In germline, CDR1 is DFQATT, CDR2 SNEGSKA (reference sequence). The CDR3 coding sequence is TGCAGTACCCCAGGTCTTGATGAGCAGTTCTTC. This codes for CSTPGLDEQFF.

Many counts were recorded for this clonotype. The chain recombines TRBV12-3 or TRBV12-4 with TRBJ2-3, with D unclear. Trimming cost V 0 bases and J 2 bases, with 6 bases left between them. This CDR3 comprises 14 residues. The CDR3 DNA is TGTGCCAGCAGTTTAGCAGCTAACACAGATACGCAGTATTTT. Translation gives CASSLAANTDTQYF.

J is TRBJ1-1 and V is TRBV20-1; D is perhaps TRBD1 (6 bases). The CDR3 contains 14 residues. The ends were cut back, 3 bases at V and 0 bases at J, with 11 bases in the middle. CDR1 and CDR2 from the germline V gene are DFQATT and SNEGSKA (reference sequence). CDR3 bases: TGCAGTGCTAGTCCGGGACACCTGAACACTGAAGCTTTCTTT. Its protein product is CSASPGHLNTEAFF.

V gene TRBV6-1 combines with J gene TRBJ1-5; unclear D gene. The CDR3 extends over 13 amino acids. With 8 bases removed from V and 5 bases from J, the gap between germline ends came to 13 bases. CDR1 is MNHNS and CDR2 is SASEGT in the germline V gene. The CDR3 region has the DNA TGTGCCAGCGCCCTAACCGGGGATCAGCCCCAGCATTTT. Its translation: CASALTGDQPQHF.

The V call is TRBV3-1, the J call TRBJ2-6; tentatively, D is TRBD2 (5 bases). The CDR3 spans 19 residues. Germline loops: CDR1 LGHDT, CDR2 YNNKEL (reference sequence). Trimming took 0 bases from V and 0 from J, leaving 15 bases between them. CDR3 protein: CASSQDIPGRYSGANVLTF. CDR3 in DNA: TGTGCCAGCAGCCAAGATATCCCGGGGAGATACTCTGGGGCCAACGTCCTGACTTTC.

This chain connects TRBV7-3 to TRBJ2-4; the D gene is possibly TRBD2 (5 bases). Trimming removed 3 bases from V and 0 bases from J, with 21 bases in between. Germline CDR1 reads SGHTA; CDR2 reads FQGTGA. There are 19 residues in the CDR3. CDR3 amino acids: CASSFIPSFEILAKNIQYF. As DNA, the CDR3 is TGTGCCAGCAGCTTCATACCTAGCTTTGAGATCCTAGCCAAAAACATTCAGTACTTC.

This clonotype was recorded at least ten times. V and J are TRBV28 and TRBJ2-5, with 9 bases that match TRBD2. Germline loops: CDR1 MDHEN, CDR2 SYDVKM. The CDR3 has 17 residues. Germline trimming cut 4 bases from V and 2 bases from J; bases unmatched to any gene: 11. As DNA, the CDR3 is TGTGCCAGCAGTTCTACCCGGGGTAGCGGGGGTCAAGAGACCCAGTACTTC. This gives the protein CASSSTRGSGGQETQYF. Drawing the rest from reference TRBV28 and TRBJ2-5, the complete variable domain is DVKVTQSSRYLVKRTGEKVFLECVQDMDHENMFWYRQDPGLGLRLIYFSYDVKMKEKGDIPEGYSVSREKKERFSLILESASTNQTSMYLCASSSTRGSGGQETQYFGPGTRLLVL.

The rearrangement joins TRBV7-8 to TRBJ2-7; 8 positions match TRBD1. CDR1 SGHVS and CDR2 FQNEAQ come from the germline V gene. The V and J ends lost 1 base and 5 bases, in that order; junction bases with no gene match: 7. The CDR3 is 15 amino acids. CDR3 amino acids: CASSLGRDRPDEQYF. The CDR3 nucleotides are TGTGCCAGCAGCTTAGGTCGGGACAGGCCCGACGAGCAGTACTTC.

There are a few counts of this clonotype. The chain uses TRBV18 and TRBJ2-3; D gene unclear. From germline, CDR1 is KGHSH and CDR2 LQKENI. The CDR3 runs to 12 residues. V lost 6 bases and J lost 2, with 6 bases in between. For the CDR3, the DNA is TGTGCCAGCTCCACCCCCACAGATACGCAGTATTTT. As protein: CASSTPTDTQYF.

This clonotype was observed at least ten times. The V call is TRBV28, the J call TRBJ2-5; perhaps TRBD1 as D (6 bases). CDR3 length equals 16 residues. CDR1 MDHEN and CDR2 SYDVKM come from the germline V gene. V was clipped by 7 bases and J by 1 base, with 19 bases between them. The CDR3 is CASTSRQDGPQETQYF. CDR3 nucleotides: TGTGCCAGCACTTCCAGACAGGACGGGCCCCAAGAGACCCAGTACTTC.

The sample holds many counts of this clonotype. The chain combines TRBV7-2 with TRBJ2-7; D may be TRBD1 (6 bases). The CDR3 totals 13 residues. Germline V gives CDR1 SGHTA, CDR2 FQGNSA. With 5 bases removed from V and 2 bases from J, the gap between germline ends came to 10 bases. The DNA for the CDR3 is TGTGCCAGCAGCCCCCCAGGGGCCTACGAGCAGTACTTC. Its translation is CASSPPGAYEQYF. Together with reference TRBV7-2 and TRBJ2-7, the CDR3 gives the full variable domain: GAGVSQSPSNKVTEKGKDVELRCDPISGHTALYWYRQSLGQGLEFLIYFQGNSAPDKSGLPSDRFSAERTGGSVSTLTIQRTQQEDSAVYLCASSPPGAYEQYFGPGTRLTVT.

The chain has TRBV7-2 and TRBJ2-3; tentatively, D is TRBD1 (5 bases). The ends were cut back, 3 bases at V and 3 bases at J, with 13 bases in the middle. The CDR3 is 15 amino acids. Germline CDR1 SGHTA, CDR2 FQGNSA. Here the CDR3 reads CASSLGRSYTDTQYF. The CDR3 DNA sequence: TGTGCCAGCAGCTTGGGGCGGAGCTATACAGATACGCAGTATTTT. The full variable domain, in which reference TRBV7-2 and TRBJ2-3 provide the parts outside the CDR3, is GAGVSQSPSNKVTEKGKDVELRCDPISGHTALYWYRQSLGQGLEFLIYFQGNSAPDKSGLPSDRFSAERTGGSVSTLTIQRTQQEDSAVYLCASSLGRSYTDTQYFGPGTRLTVL.

This chain uses TRBV13 with TRBJ2-3; TRBD2 agrees at 12 bases. Trimming removed 6 bases from V and 5 bases from J; junction bases left unmatched: 3. Germline V gene lookup returns CDR1 PRHDT and CDR2 FYEKMQ (reference sequence). This CDR3 is 14 amino acids long. The CDR3 coding sequence is TGTGCCAGCAGGCCGGGACTAGCGGGAGATACGCAGTATTTT. This translates into CASRPGLAGDTQYF.

This clonotype was counted between two and nine times. The V call is TRBV6-1, the J call TRBJ2-7; D assignment may be TRBD1 or TRBD2 (5 bases each). This CDR3 comprises 13 residues. The germline V gene has CDR1 MNHNS and CDR2 SASEGT. Trimming left V 2 bases short and J 6 bases short, with 11 bases between. CDR3 bases: TGTGCCAGCAGTGAAAAAGATGGGGGCGAGCAGTACTTC. Translating gives CASSEKDGGEQYF.

The sample holds many counts of this clonotype. One end of the junction does not line up with germline, which may come from a read error. The J gene is TRBJ2-7, the V gene TRBV2; D is ambiguous. Germline V gene lookup returns CDR1 SNHLY and CDR2 FYNNEI. The CDR3 covers 9 residues. The CDR3 DNA sequence: TGTGCCAGCAGTGAGGCAGCCCGCTTC. This codes for CASSEAARF. Combining the CDR3 with reference TRBV2 and TRBJ2-7 gives the whole variable domain EPEVTQTPSHQVTQMGQEVILRCVPISNHLYFYWYRQILGQKVEFLVSFYNNEISEKSEIFDDQFSVERPDGSNFTLKIRSTKLEDSAMYFCASSEAARFGPGTRLTVT.